This TCR beta chain was sequenced for a study of blood T cell repertoires in COVID-19. From germline, CDR1 is SGHNT and CDR2 YYREEE (reference sequence). Germline trimming cut 4 bases from V and 6 bases from J; bases unmatched to any gene: 5. This CDR3 is 14 amino acids long. Method: immunoSEQ multiplex PCR; TCRdb's copy keeps in-frame clones and lacks some. This table has a few hundred thousand clones, over 75% appearing once. This clone has a single count. Sample: PBMCs or T cells enriched from blood (not recorded which). The V and J genes are TRBV5-4 and TRBJ2-2; 8 nucleotides match TRBD1. This TCR was recovered from a young woman who had recovered from COVID-19. CDR3 sequence reads: CASSPRDRSGELFF. The CDR3 coding sequence is TGTGCCAGCAGCCCCCGGGACAGGTCCGGGGAGCTGTTTTTT. Filled out from reference TRBV5-4 and TRBJ2-2, the complete variable domain reads ETGVTQSPTHLIKTRGQQVTLRCSSQSGHNTVSWYQQALGQGPQFIFQYYREEENGRGNFPPRFSGLQFPNYSSELNVNALELDDSALYLCASSPRDRSGELFFGEGSRLTVL.